The entry below gives a single T cell receptor (beta chain) sequence along with its context. Antigen specificity is unknown. This sample was taken from a study of graft-versus-host responses after intestinal transplantation. Across the study: Every recipient had anti-thymocyte globulin induction and about three years of tacrolimus plus steroids.

Looked up from germline, CDR1 is LGHNA and CDR2 is YNFKEQ. The CDR3 sequence is 14 residues long. Trimming took 4 bases from V and 1 from J, leaving 10 bases between them. The assay was immunoSEQ multiplex PCR, and TCRdb's table has in-frame clones only and misses some. The table records 45,000 to 60,000 clones, approximately 95% of them present only once. Findings and caveats of the study: Allografts of one patient group, those with graft-donor T cell macrochimerism, had high graft-versus-host to host-versus-graft clonal ratios.

The receptor was derived from a human donor who was the organ donor for an intestinal transplant. The source was unstimulated CD8+ T cells sorted from spleen or lymph node cells, collected before transplant. This chain uses TRBV4-2 with TRBJ1-1, with no clear D. The CDR3 bases are TGTGCCAGCAGCCTCATCGACAAGAACACTGAAGCTTTCTTT. This codes for CASSLIDKNTEAFF.